Presented here are 9 T cell receptor beta chains from one specimen sequenced in a study of monozygotic twins with cystic fibrosis (dated by TCRdb to about 2021). The library was produced with the immunoSEQ multiplex PCR assay. The immuneACCESS repertoire file appears here via TCRdb, limited to in-frame rearrangements. These files lack a portion of the clones; in checked studies, under half of the deficit traces to unresolved V genes, and the cause of the others is not known. Present in this sample are about 10,000 clones, over 99% of which were seen just once. The top ten hold about 0.41% of the sample. Material: blood. The receptors stem from a man younger than 35 with cystic fibrosis.

The chain couples TRBV6-6 to TRBJ1-1; D unclear. Germline V gene data show CDR1 as MNHNY and CDR2 as SVGAGI (reference sequence). V lost 6 bases to trimming and J lost 1 base, with 12 bases between them. This CDR3 region has 14 residues. This chain's CDR3 is CASSYVGGNTEAFF. The CDR3 nucleotides read TGTGCCAGCAGCTACGTGGGCGGGAACACTGAAGCTTTCTTT.

The chain couples TRBV5-4 to TRBJ2-5, with TRBD2 identical over 10 bases. Germline CDR1 and CDR2: SGHNT and YYREEE (reference sequence). The V gene end was trimmed by 0 bases and the J gene end by 2 bases; junction bases not matched to a gene: 1. CDR3 length equals 15 residues. This chain's CDR3 is CASSLGTSGQETQYF. DNA of the CDR3: TGTGCCAGCAGCTTGGGGACTAGCGGACAAGAGACCCAGTACTTC.

CDR3 DNA: TGTGCCAGTAGTATAGGAAGAGGGGGCTACGAGCAGTACTTC. Amino acid sequence: CASSIGRGGYEQYF. The rearrangement links TRBV19 to TRBJ2-7; a possible D gene is TRBD1 (6 bases). The CDR3 has 14 residues. Between the trimmed V and J ends, which lost 1 base and 3 bases, there was a span of 10 bases. Germline CDR1 LNHDA, CDR2 SQIVND (reference sequence).

J is TRBJ1-1 and V is TRBV5-4, with D maybe TRBD1 (5 bases). CDR3 length: 17 residues. Germline CDR1 and CDR2: SGHNT and YYREEE (reference sequence). Deletions cut 0 bases from V and 3 bases from J, with 18 bases between. The CDR3 DNA follows: TGTGCCAGCAGCTTGGGACTGGGGGGGAAGAAAGACACTGAAGCTTTCTTT. It is translated as CASSLGLGGKKDTEAFF.

The rearrangement links TRBV6-6 to TRBJ2-7; a weak D match, TRBD1 (6 bases). The V gene lost 8 bases and the J gene lost 1 base, with 12 bases spanning the gap. Germline CDR1 MNHNY, CDR2 SVGAGI (reference sequence). The CDR3 spans 13 residues. CDR3: CASAQGASYEQYF. The CDR3 coding sequence is TGTGCCAGCGCACAGGGAGCTTCCTACGAGCAGTACTTC.

V gene TRBV6-5 combines with J gene TRBJ1-1, with a weak D call TRBD1 (5 bases). Germline CDR1 is MNHEY and CDR2 is SVGAGI. The CDR3 contains 14 residues. Between the trimmed V and J ends, which lost 5 bases and 1 base, there was a span of 11 bases. This chain's CDR3 is CASSTSRGNTEAFF. The CDR3 bases are TGTGCCAGCAGTACCTCGAGGGGGAACACTGAAGCTTTCTTT.

The chain combines TRBV28 with TRBJ2-7; unclear D gene. Trimming took 3 bases from V and 4 from J, leaving 10 bases between them. The CDR3 is made up of 13 amino acids. Germline V CDR1 and CDR2: MDHEN, SYDVKM. CDR3 protein: CASSLGDNYEQYF. The CDR3 bases are TGTGCCAGCAGTTTGGGTGACAATTACGAGCAGTACTTC. The entire variable domain, with the rest obtained from reference TRBV28 and TRBJ2-7, is as follows: DVKVTQSSRYLVKRTGEKVFLECVQDMDHENMFWYRQDPGLGLRLIYFSYDVKMKEKGDIPEGYSVSREKKERFSLILESASTNQTSMYLCASSLGDNYEQYFGPGTRLTVT.

The chain joins TRBV7-9 to TRBJ1-5, with D maybe TRBD1 (6 bases). CDR3 length equals 17 residues. V was pared by 5 bases and J by 1 base, with 18 bases between. Germline CDR1 and CDR2: SEHNR and FQNEAQ (reference sequence). The CDR3 DNA reads TGTGCCAGCAGCCCTTTTCACAGGGAGATGAGCAATCAGCCCCAGCATTTT. It yields the protein CASSPFHREMSNQPQHF.

This rearrangement joins TRBV5-1 to TRBJ1-1; 7 positions match TRBD1. V dropped 4 bases and J dropped 7; count of bases not matched to a gene: 13. The V gene's germline CDR1 is SGHRS and CDR2 YFSETQ. The CDR3 is 15 amino acids. The CDR3 nucleotides read TGCGCCAGCAGCAAAACCACAGGGGCCGCCGATGAAGCTTTCTTT. Encoded protein: CASSKTTGAADEAFF.